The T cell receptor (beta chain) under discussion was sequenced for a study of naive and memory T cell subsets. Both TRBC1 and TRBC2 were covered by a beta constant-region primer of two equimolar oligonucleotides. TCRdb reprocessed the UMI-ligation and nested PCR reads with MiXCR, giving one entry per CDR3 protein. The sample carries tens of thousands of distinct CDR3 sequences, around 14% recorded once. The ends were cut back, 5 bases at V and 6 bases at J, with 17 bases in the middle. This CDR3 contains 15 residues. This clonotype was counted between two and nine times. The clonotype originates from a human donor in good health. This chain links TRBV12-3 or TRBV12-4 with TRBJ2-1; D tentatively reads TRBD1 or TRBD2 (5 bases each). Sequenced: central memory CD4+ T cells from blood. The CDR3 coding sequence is TGTGCCAGCAGTAACCTCCGGGACCGTTCCAATGAGCAGTTCTTC. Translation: CASSNLRDRSNEQFF.